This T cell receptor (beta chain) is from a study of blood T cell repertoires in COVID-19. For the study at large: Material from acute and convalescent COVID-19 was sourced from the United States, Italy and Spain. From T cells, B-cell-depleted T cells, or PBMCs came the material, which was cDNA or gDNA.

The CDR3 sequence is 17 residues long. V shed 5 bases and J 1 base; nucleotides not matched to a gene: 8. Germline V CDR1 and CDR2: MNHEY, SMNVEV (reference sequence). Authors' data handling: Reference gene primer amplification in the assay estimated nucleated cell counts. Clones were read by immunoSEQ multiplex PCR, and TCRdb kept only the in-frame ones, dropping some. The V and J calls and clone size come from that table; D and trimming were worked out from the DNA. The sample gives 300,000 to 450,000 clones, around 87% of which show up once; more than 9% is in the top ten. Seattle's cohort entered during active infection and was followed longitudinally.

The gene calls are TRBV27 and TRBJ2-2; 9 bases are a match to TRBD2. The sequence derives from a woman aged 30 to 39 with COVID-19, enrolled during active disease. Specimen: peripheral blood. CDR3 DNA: TGTGCCAGCAGTCCGTCACTAGCGGGCCTGAACACCGGGGAGCTGTTTTTT. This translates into CASSPSLAGLNTGELFF.